This TCR beta chain was identified in a study of breast tumors, draining lymph nodes, adjacent tissues. Findings and caveats of the study: Compared with lymph nodes, tumors were less diverse; compared with nontumor tissue, more. Luminal-like breast cancer showed significantly greater tumor-nontumor repertoire similarity than basal-like breast cancer did.

As regards this clonotype: Its antigen is undetermined. At one of its ends the junction is not consistent with the germline gene, which may arise from a read error.

The CDR3 totals 14 residues. Germline values: CDR1 SGHNT, CDR2 YENEEA. One entry per CDR3 protein, called by TCRdb with MiXCR from the multiplex PCR reads. Among under 300,000 distinct CDR3 sequences, under 35% were seen once, and the ten largest hold about 3.9%. Samples came from axillary lymph nodes draining the breast cancer. The TCR sequence derives from a female donor with breast cancer. Some clones in this sample may be carry-over from other donors' samples. The specimen sequenced was axillary lymph node tissue. The rearrangement uses TRBV11-3 and TRBJ2-1; D may be TRBD2 (5 bases). DNA of the CDR3: TGTGCCAGTGGGCAAGCGGACTCCTCCAATGAGCAGTTCTTC. This sequence encodes CASGQADSSNEQFF.